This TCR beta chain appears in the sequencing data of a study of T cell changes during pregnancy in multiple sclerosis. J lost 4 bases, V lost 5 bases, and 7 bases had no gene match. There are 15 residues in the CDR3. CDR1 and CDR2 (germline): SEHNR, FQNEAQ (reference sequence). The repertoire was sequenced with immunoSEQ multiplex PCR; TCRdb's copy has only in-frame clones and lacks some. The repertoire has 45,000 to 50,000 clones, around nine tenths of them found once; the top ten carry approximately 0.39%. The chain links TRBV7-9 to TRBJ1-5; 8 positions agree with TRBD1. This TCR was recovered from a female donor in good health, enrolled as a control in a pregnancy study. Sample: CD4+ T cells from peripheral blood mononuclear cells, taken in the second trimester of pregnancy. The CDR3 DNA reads TGTGCCAGCAGCCCCGGACAGGGCAGTAATCAGCCCCAGCATTTT. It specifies CASSPGQGSNQPQHF.